These T cell receptor beta chains were read from a single sample in a study of regulatory T cells in long-lasting Graves disease. TCRdb ran MiXCR on the multiplex PCR reads and lists one entry per CDR3 protein. The sample holds fewer than 550,000 distinct CDR3 sequences, roughly 16% seen once. This same sample was also part of a study on T cells in Graves' hyperthyroidism and ophthalmopathy.

This material consisted of peripheral blood mononuclear cells (PBMCs), taken at new diagnosis, from a patient treated with antithyroid drugs. These receptors were taken from a woman aged 35 to 59 with Graves disease. CDR3s include the opening cysteine and the closing phenylalanine or tryptophan. The order of the fields is V gene, clone size, D gene, J gene, CDR3 protein, CDR3 DNA. The D gene is left open where the match is weak. For some rows the clone size is stated as once, few or many, or as a class when expanded; others skip it.

TRBV20-1,many,TRBD1,TRBJ2-1,CSARDTGTGRNEQFF,TGCAGTGCTAGAGATACGGGGACAGGTCGGAATGAGCAGTTCTTC
TRBV10-3,.,TRBD1,TRBJ2-2,CAINTGGTGELFF,TGTGCCATCAATACAGGGGGAACCGGGGAGCTGTTTTTT
TRBV6-1,many,.,TRBJ2-7,CASKGWLLGEQYF,TGTGCCAGCAAGGGATGGCTTTTAGGCGAGCAGTACTTC
TRBV5-5,once,TRBD1,TRBJ2-7,CASSFMTGTGSYEQYF,TGTGCCAGCAGCTTTATGACCGGGACAGGCTCCTACGAGCAGTACTTC
TRBV3-1,many,.,TRBJ1-2,CASSRGARPNYGYTF,TGTGCCAGCAGCCGAGGGGCACGGCCTAACTATGGCTACACCTTC
TRBV6-1,once,.,TRBJ1-4,CASSPQGATNEKLFF,TGTGCCAGCAGTCCCCAGGGTGCTACTAATGAAAAACTGTTTTTT
TRBV18,few,.,TRBJ1-2,CASSPPQGLYGYTF,TGTGCCAGCTCACCACCCCAGGGACTTTATGGCTACACCTTC
TRBV27,many,.,TRBJ1-1,CASSLSLLNTEAFF,TGTGCCAGCAGTTTATCGTTGCTGAACACTGAAGCTTTCTTT
TRBV2,many,.,TRBJ1-2,CASSGTPNYGYTF,TGTGCCAGCAGTGGGACACCGAACTATGGCTACACCTTC
TRBV5-1,many,TRBD2,TRBJ2-3,CASSPTSGGFADTQYF,TGCGCCAGCAGCCCAACTAGCGGGGGGTTCGCAGATACGCAGTATTTT
TRBV18,many,.,TRBJ1-1,CASSQSDTTEAFF,TGTGCCAGCTCACAATCGGACACCACTGAAGCTTTCTTT
TRBV2,many,.,TRBJ2-1,CASTLREPFYNEQFF,TGTGCCAGCACCCTGAGGGAACCCTTTTACAATGAGCAGTTCTTC
TRBV6-1,many,.,TRBJ1-5,CASSPLSGVQPQHF,TGTGCCAGCAGTCCCCTCTCGGGAGTCCAGCCCCAGCATTTT
TRBV11-2,.,.,TRBJ2-6,CASSHPWGTGANVLTF,TGTGCCAGCAGCCACCCTTGGGGGACTGGGGCCAACGTCCTGACTTTC
TRBV12-3/TRBV12-4,many,TRBD2,TRBJ2-5,CASSLGTSGLTQETQYF,TGTGCCAGCAGTTTAGGGACTAGCGGGCTAACCCAAGAGACCCAGTACTTC
TRBV30,few,.,TRBJ1-2,CAWSVPRAGGYTF,TGTGCCTGGAGTGTACCCAGGGCGGGTGGCTACACCTTC
TRBV6-2/TRBV6-3,few,.,TRBJ2-2,CASSYRFDRFNRGAANTGELFF,TGTGCCAGCAGTTACCGTTTCGACCGTTTCAACCGGGGGGCCGCGAACACCGGGGAGCTGTTTTTT
TRBV7-8,many,TRBD1,TRBJ1-1,CASSLGPTGVNTEAFF,TGTGCCAGCAGCTTAGGGCCGACAGGGGTGAACACTGAAGCTTTCTTT
TRBV12-3/TRBV12-4,many,TRBD1,TRBJ2-5,CASSLTGGRETQYF,TGTGCCAGCAGTTTGACAGGGGGCAGAGAGACCCAGTACTTC
TRBV2,.,.,TRBJ2-7,CASSEGDTSYEQYF,TGTGCCAGCAGTGAGGGTGACACCAGTTACGAGCAGTACTTC
TRBV9,few,.,TRBJ2-1,CASTAGFGDEQFF,TGTGCCAGCACCGCGGGTTTTGGCGATGAGCAGTTCTTC
TRBV29-1,.,.,TRBJ1-2,CSVGGVFGYTF,TGCAGCGTTGGCGGGGTATTCGGCTACACCTTC
TRBV10-3,many,.,TRBJ1-4,CAISGQLNEKLFF,TGTGCCATCAGCGGGCAGCTCAATGAAAAACTGTTTTTT
TRBV20-1,many,.,TRBJ2-3,CSARDEEGTDTQYF,TGCAGTGCTAGGGACGAGGAGGGCACAGATACGCAGTATTTT
TRBV9,few,.,TRBJ1-1,CASSGGGGVGGTEAFF,TGTGCCAGCAGCGGGGGTGGAGGGGTTGGCGGCACTGAAGCTTTCTTT
TRBV5-1,.,.,TRBJ2-2,CASSSTGLTGELFF,TGCGCCAGCAGCTCCACAGGGTTAACCGGGGAGCTGTTTTTT
TRBV11-2,many,.,TRBJ2-1,CASTVGRSSYNEQFF,TGTGCCAGCACCGTGGGTCGGAGCTCCTACAATGAGCAGTTCTTC
TRBV9,many,.,TRBJ1-1,CASSVAGDTEAFF,TGTGCCAGCAGCGTAGCTGGGGACACTGAAGCTTTCTTT
TRBV4-1,few,.,TRBJ2-1,CASEATGSYNEQFF,TGCGCCAGCGAGGCGACGGGCTCCTACAATGAGCAGTTCTTC
TRBV6-2/TRBV6-3,many,.,TRBJ1-1,CASSYLGARANTEAFF,TGTGCCAGCAGTTACTTGGGGGCGCGGGCAAACACTGAAGCTTTCTTT
TRBV7-9,few,.,TRBJ2-1,CASSLVTGLTYNEQFF,TGTGCCAGCAGCTTAGTGACAGGTTTAACCTACAATGAGCAGTTCTTC
TRBV4-1,few,.,TRBJ1-2,CASSRLLGGNYGYTF,TGCGCCAGCAGCCGACTACTAGGGGGTAACTATGGCTACACCTTC
TRBV4-1,.,.,TRBJ2-4,CASSQGEGGLAKNIQYF,TGCGCCAGCAGCCAGGGTGAGGGGGGTCTGGCCAAAAACATTCAGTACTTC
TRBV6-1,.,.,TRBJ1-3,CASSEFDGNTIYF,TGTGCCAGCAGTGAATTTGACGGAAACACCATATATTTT
TRBV5-4,many,.,TRBJ1-2,CASSDRFYGYTF,TGTGCCAGCAGCGACAGGTTCTATGGCTACACCTTC
TRBV10-3,.,.,TRBJ1-6,CAISESGPSNSPLHF,TGTGCCATCAGTGAGTCGGGACCGTCTAATTCACCCCTCCACTTT
TRBV20-1,many,TRBD1,TRBJ2-7,CSARSGTGGYEQYF,TGCAGTGCTAGGAGCGGGACAGGGGGCTACGAGCAGTACTTC
TRBV28,many,.,TRBJ1-2,CASSLPGLGAPAGYTF,TGTGCCAGCAGTTTACCTGGTTTGGGGGCCCCCGCTGGCTACACCTTC
TRBV25-1,few,.,TRBJ2-7,CASSTAGNSYEQYF,TGTGCCAGCAGTACAGCAGGGAACTCCTACGAGCAGTACTTC
TRBV19,.,TRBD1,TRBJ1-5,CASTTLTGTGINQPQHF,TGTGCCAGTACCACCCTAACCGGGACAGGGATAAATCAGCCCCAGCATTTT
TRBV11-3,.,TRBD2,TRBJ2-1,CASSLRLAGRDEQFF,TGTGCCAGCAGCTTACGGCTAGCGGGAAGGGATGAGCAGTTCTTC
TRBV9,few,.,TRBJ2-2,CASSVDRVTGELFF,TGTGCCAGCAGCGTAGACAGGGTCACCGGGGAGCTGTTTTTT
TRBV10-3,.,.,TRBJ1-1,CAISGAHGTEAFF,TGTGCCATCAGTGGGGCCCATGGCACTGAAGCTTTCTTT
TRBV28,few,.,TRBJ1-6,CASSLTSYNSPLHF,TGTGCCAGCAGTTTGACAAGCTATAATTCACCCCTCCACTTT